One and the same sample provided the 13 T cell receptor beta chains below, sequenced in a study of cytomegalovirus exposure and HLA in healthy donors. Primers for the PCR totalled 60 Vbeta and 13 Jbeta. Repertoires were generated with immunoSEQ multiplex PCR, while TCRdb's copy carries only in-frame clones and drops some. The sample includes about 120,000 clones, roughly 80% of them seen just once. Sequencing was performed on PBMCs. Receptor source: a female donor in good health and CMV-seropositive.

The chain combines TRBV9 with TRBJ2-5; 8 bases map to TRBD2. Losses at the gene ends were 7 bases for V and 7 bases for J; bases not matched to a gene: 12. This CDR3 has 14 residues. Germline V gene sequence: CDR1 SGDLS, CDR2 YYNGEE. The CDR3, as DNA: TGTGCCAGCGGTTTAGCGGGGCCGGGGGGGACCCAGTACTTC. Its translation is CASGLAGPGGTQYF.

The chain links TRBV30 to TRBJ1-1; D gene unclear. V dropped 8 bases and J dropped 3 bases, with 16 bases sitting between them. This CDR3 has 13 residues. CDR1 is GTSNPN and CDR2 is SVGIG in the germline V gene (reference sequence). The DNA for the CDR3 is TGTGCCCGGACCACGGGGTCGGACACTGAAGCTTTCTTT. This gives the protein CARTTGSDTEAFF.

This sequence joins TRBV10-2 and TRBJ1-2; weak D call: TRBD1 (5 bases). The CDR3 extends over 13 amino acids. Trimming removed 8 bases from V and 5 bases from J, with 15 bases in between. Germline CDR1 reads WSHSY; CDR2 reads SAAADI. The CDR3 DNA sequence: TGCGCCAGCTCCGGCGGCGGGGCGTATGGCTACACCTTC. This codes for CASSGGGAYGYTF.

V is TRBV6-5 and J is TRBJ1-1; no firm D call. CDR1 is MNHEY and CDR2 is SVGAGI in the germline V gene. V lost 8 bases and J 4 bases, leaving 8 bases between the germline ends. The CDR3 is made up of 11 amino acids. CDR3 nucleotides: TGTGCCAGCCGGGGAATCACTGAAGCTTTCTTT. This codes for CASRGITEAFF.

The genes are TRBV7-2 and TRBJ2-7, with D tentatively TRBD2 (5 bases). Germline V lookup: CDR1 SGHTA, CDR2 FQGNSA. CDR3 length: 12 amino acids. V was shortened by 6 bases and J by 6 bases, with 12 bases between the two germline ends. DNA of the CDR3: TGTGCCAGCAGTTTACCCGGACTCGAGCAGTACTTC. As protein: CASSLPGLEQYF.

Here the CDR3 reads CASSLSLAGVTDTQYF. The CDR3 DNA follows: TGTGCCAGCAGTTTATCACTAGCGGGGGTCACAGATACGCAGTATTTT. The chain recombines TRBV27 with TRBJ2-3; 11 positions agree with TRBD2. Trimming cost V 0 bases and J 2 bases; bases outside gene matches: 1. Germline CDR1 reads MNHEY; CDR2 reads SMNVEV (reference sequence). CDR3 length: 16 amino acids.

This clone was seen just once. The chain joins TRBV2 to TRBJ1-6; TRBD1 is a possible D gene (5 bases). The length of the CDR3 is 14 residues. The V gene lost 6 bases and the J gene lost 8 bases, with 14 bases spanning the gap. Germline loops: CDR1 SNHLY, CDR2 FYNNEI. CDR3 in DNA: TGTGCCAGCAGATTAGGAGTAGGGGATTCACCCCTCCACTTT. It specifies CASRLGVGDSPLHF.

The chain joins TRBV2 to TRBJ2-3; the match to TRBD2 covers 12 bases. Trimming at V came to 8 bases and at J to 1 base, leaving 4 bases not matched to a gene. The CDR3 loop spans 15 amino acids. Germline V gene lookup returns CDR1 SNHLY and CDR2 FYNNEI. The CDR3 spells CASAWTSGGTDTQYF. CDR3 in DNA: TGTGCCAGCGCGTGGACTAGCGGGGGCACAGATACGCAGTATTTT.

Only one count was recorded for this clone. This chain links TRBV5-1 with TRBJ2-5; D is possibly TRBD2 (6 bases). With 0 bases removed from V and 1 base from J, the gap between germline ends came to 10 bases. The CDR3 is 15 residues long. Germline-derived CDR1 and CDR2 are SGHRS and YFSETQ. Written as DNA, the CDR3 is TGCGCCAGCAGCTTGGTCGGGGGAACCCAAGAGACCCAGTACTTC. Its protein product is CASSLVGGTQETQYF.

The rearrangement joins TRBV27 to TRBJ2-1; 7 nucleotides agree with TRBD2. Trimming at V came to 7 bases and at J to 0 bases, leaving 6 bases not matched to a gene. CDR3 length: 15 amino acids. The germline CDR1 and CDR2 sequences are MNHEY and SMNVEV (reference sequence). CDR3 residues: CASTGGSSSYNEQFF. The CDR3 DNA follows: TGTGCCAGCACCGGGGGGTCCAGCTCCTACAATGAGCAGTTCTTC.

CDR3 sequence (DNA): TGTGCCAGCAGCGCGTTCAATGAGCAGTTCTTC. Protein product: CASSAFNEQFF. The chain recombines TRBV9 with TRBJ2-1, with D unclear. The length of the CDR3 is 11 residues. With 3 bases removed from V and 6 bases from J, the gap between germline ends came to 4 bases. CDR1 is SGDLS and CDR2 is YYNGEE in the germline V gene. The variable domain in full, completed from reference TRBV9 and TRBJ2-1, reads DSGVTQTPKHLITATGQRVTLRCSPRSGDLSVYWYQQSLDQGLQFLIQYYNGEERAKGNILERFSAQQFPDLHSELNLSSLELGDSALYFCASSAFNEQFFGPGTRLTVL.

This clone has only one observation. V usage is TRBV5-1 and J usage is TRBJ1-5, with D maybe TRBD1 (6 bases). The length of the CDR3 is 14 residues. Germline assignment: CDR1 SGHRS and CDR2 YFSETQ. The V and J ends lost 4 bases and 0 bases respectively, with 8 bases between them. In DNA, the CDR3 is TGCGCCAGCAGCCCGGGACATAGCAATCAGCCCCAGCATTTT. It specifies CASSPGHSNQPQHF.

The chain recombines TRBV5-4 with TRBJ1-2; 7 positions match TRBD1. Germline V gene lookup returns CDR1 SGHNT and CDR2 YYREEE (reference sequence). Trimming at V came to 9 bases and at J to 7 bases, leaving 15 bases not matched to a gene. The CDR3 is made up of 14 amino acids. This CDR3 is CATTPGTDFFGYTF. The CDR3 coding sequence is TGTGCCACCACCCCCGGGACAGATTTTTTTGGCTACACCTTC.